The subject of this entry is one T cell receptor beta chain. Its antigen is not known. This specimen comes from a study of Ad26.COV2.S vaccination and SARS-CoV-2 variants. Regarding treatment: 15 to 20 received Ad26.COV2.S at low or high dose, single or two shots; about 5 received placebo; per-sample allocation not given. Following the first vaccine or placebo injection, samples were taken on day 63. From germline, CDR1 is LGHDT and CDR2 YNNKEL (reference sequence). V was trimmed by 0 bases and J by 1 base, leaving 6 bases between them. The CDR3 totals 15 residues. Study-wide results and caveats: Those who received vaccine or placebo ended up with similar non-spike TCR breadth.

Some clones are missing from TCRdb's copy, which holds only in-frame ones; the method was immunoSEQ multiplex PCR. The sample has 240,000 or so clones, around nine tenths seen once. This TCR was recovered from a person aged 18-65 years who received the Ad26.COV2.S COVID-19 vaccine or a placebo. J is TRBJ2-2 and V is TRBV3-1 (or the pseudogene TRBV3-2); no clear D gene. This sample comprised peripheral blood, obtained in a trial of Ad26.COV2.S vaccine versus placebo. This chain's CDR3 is CASSQETVNTGELFF. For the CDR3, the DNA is TGTGCCAGCAGCCAAGAAACAGTGAACACCGGGGAGCTGTTTTTT.